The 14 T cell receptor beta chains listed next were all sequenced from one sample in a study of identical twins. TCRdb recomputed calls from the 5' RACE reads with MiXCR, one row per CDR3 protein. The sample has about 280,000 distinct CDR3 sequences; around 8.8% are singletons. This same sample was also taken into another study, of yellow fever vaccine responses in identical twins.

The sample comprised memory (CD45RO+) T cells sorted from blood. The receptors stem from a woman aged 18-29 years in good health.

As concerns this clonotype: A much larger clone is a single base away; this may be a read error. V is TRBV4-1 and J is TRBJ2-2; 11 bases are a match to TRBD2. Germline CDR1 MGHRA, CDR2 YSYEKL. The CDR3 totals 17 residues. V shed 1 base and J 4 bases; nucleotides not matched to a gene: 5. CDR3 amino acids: CASSQVSGGAGTGELFF. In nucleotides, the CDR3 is TGCGCCAGCAGCCAAGTTAGCGGGGGGGCCGGCACCGGGGAGCTGTTTTTT.

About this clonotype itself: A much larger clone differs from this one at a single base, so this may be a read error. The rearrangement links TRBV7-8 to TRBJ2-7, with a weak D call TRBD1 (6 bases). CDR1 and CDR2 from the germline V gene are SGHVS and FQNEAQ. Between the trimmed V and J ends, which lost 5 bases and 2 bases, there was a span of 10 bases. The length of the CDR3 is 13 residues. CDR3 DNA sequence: TGTGCCAGCAGCCGGGACATAACCTACGAGCAGTACTTC. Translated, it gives CASSRDITYEQYF.

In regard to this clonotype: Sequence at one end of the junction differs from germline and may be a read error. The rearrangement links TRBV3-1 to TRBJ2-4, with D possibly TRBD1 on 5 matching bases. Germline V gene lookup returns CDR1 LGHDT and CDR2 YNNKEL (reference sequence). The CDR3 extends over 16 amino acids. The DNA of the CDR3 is TGTGCCAGCTGCCAACAGGCGGCCCTAGCCAAAAACATTCAGTACTTC. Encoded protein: CASCQQAALAKNIQYF.

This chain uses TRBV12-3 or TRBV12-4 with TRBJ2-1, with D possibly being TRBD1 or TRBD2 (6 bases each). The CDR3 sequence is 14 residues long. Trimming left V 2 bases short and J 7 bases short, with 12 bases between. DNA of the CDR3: TGTGCCAGCAGTTTATGGGGGGCAAGGAATGAGCAGTTCTTC. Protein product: CASSLWGARNEQFF.

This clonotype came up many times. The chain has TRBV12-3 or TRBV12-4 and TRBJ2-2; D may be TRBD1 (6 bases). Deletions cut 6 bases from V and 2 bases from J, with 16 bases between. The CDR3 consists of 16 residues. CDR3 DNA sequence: TGTGCCAGCAGGAAATCAGGGGTTCTAAACACCGGGGAGCTGTTTTTT. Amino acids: CASRKSGVLNTGELFF.

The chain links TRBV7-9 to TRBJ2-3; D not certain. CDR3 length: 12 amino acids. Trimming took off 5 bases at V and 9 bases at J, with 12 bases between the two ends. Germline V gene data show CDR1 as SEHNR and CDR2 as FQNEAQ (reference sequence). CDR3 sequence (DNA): TGTGCCAGCAGCCCGCAGGAAGGCACGCAGTATTTT. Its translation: CASSPQEGTQYF.

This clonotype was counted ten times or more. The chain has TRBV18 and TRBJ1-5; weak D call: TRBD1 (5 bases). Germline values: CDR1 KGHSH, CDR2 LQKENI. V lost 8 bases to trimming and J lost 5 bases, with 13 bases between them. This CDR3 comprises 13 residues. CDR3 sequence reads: CASADIQDQPQHF. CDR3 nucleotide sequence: TGTGCCAGCGCGGACATCCAGGATCAGCCCCAGCATTTT.

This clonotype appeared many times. The CDR3 bases are TGTGCCAGCAGCTCTCGACTAGCACATGAGCAGTTCTTC. It codes for CASSSRLAHEQFF. The genes are TRBV7-8 and TRBJ2-1; TRBD2 matches 7 bases. Per germline, CDR1 SGHVS and CDR2 FQNEAQ. The CDR3 has 13 residues. V lost 4 bases to trimming and J lost 8 bases; unmatched junction nucleotides: 5.

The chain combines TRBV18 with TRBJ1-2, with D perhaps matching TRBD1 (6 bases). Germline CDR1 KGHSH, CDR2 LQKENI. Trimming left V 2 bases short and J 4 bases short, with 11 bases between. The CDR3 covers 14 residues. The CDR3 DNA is TGTGCCAGCTCACCAACACAGGGAGTCTATGGCTACACCTTC. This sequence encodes CASSPTQGVYGYTF.

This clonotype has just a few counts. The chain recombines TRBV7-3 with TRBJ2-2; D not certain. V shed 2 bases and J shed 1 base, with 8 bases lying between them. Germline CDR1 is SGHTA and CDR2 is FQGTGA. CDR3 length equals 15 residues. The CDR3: CASSLSSVNTGELFF. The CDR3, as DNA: TGTGCCAGCAGCTTATCGAGTGTGAACACCGGGGAGCTGTTTTTT. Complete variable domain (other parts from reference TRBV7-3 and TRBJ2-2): GAGVSQTPSNKVTEKGKYVELRCDPISGHTALYWYRQSLGQGPEFLIYFQGTGAADDSGLPNDRFFAVRPEGSVSTLKIQRTERGDSAVYLCASSLSSVNTGELFFGEGSRLTVL.

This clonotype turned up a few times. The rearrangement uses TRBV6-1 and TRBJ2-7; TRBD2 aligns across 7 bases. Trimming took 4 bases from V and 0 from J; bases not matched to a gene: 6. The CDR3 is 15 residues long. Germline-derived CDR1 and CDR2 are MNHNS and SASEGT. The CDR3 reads CASSGSSGSSYEQYF. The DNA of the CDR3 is TGTGCCAGCAGTGGATCTAGCGGTAGCTCCTACGAGCAGTACTTC.

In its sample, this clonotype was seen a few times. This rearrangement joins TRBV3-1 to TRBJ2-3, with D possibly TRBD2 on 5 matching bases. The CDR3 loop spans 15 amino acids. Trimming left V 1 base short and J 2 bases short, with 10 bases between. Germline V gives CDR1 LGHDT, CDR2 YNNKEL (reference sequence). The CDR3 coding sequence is TGTGCCAGCAGCCAAGCGACGGGGTCCACAGATACGCAGTATTTT. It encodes CASSQATGSTDTQYF.

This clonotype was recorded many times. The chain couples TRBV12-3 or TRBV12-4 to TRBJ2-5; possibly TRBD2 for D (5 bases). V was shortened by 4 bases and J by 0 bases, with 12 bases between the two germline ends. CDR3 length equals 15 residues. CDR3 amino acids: CASSSFSANQETQYF. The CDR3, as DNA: TGTGCCAGCAGTTCTTTTAGCGCTAACCAAGAGACCCAGTACTTC.

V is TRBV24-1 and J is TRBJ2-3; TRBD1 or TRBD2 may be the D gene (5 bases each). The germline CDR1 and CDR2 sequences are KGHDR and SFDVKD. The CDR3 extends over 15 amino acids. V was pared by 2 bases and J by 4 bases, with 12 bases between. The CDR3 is CATSDYSRDPDTQYF. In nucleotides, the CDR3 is TGTGCCACCAGTGATTACTCCAGGGACCCAGATACGCAGTATTTT.